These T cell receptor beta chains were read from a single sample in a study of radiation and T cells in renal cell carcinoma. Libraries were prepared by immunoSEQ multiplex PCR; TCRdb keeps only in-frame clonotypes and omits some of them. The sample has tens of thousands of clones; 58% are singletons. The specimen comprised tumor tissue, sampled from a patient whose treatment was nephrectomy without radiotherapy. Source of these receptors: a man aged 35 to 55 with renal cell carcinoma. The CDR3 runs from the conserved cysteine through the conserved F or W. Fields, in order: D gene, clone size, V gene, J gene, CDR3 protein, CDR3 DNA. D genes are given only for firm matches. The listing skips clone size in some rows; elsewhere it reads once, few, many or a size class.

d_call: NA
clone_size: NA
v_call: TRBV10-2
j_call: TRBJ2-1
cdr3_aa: CALGGASSYNEQFF
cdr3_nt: TGCGCCCTTGGCGGGGCGAGCTCCTACAATGAGCAGTTCTTC

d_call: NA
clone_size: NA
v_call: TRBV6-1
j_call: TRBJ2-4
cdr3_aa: CASSAGQGQSRILAKNIQYF
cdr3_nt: TGTGCCAGCAGTGCCGGCCAGGGGCAAAGTCGAATACTAGCCAAAAACATTCAGTACTTC

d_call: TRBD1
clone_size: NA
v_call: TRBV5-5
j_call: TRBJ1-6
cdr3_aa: CASSTPDRGWISPLHF
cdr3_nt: TGTGCCAGCAGCACACCGGACAGGGGTTGGATCTCACCCCTCCACTTT

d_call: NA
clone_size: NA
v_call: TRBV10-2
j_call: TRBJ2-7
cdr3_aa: CASSESPSYEQYF
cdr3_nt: TGCGCCAGCAGTGAATCCCCCTCCTACGAGCAGTACTTC

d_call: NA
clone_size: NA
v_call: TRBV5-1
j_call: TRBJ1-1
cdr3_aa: CASSADGNTEAFF
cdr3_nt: TGCGCCAGCAGCGCGGACGGGAACACTGAAGCTTTCTTT

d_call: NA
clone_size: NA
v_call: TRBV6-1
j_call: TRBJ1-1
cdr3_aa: CASSAWADTEAFF
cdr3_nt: TGTGCCAGCAGTGCTTGGGCAGACACTGAAGCTTTCTTT

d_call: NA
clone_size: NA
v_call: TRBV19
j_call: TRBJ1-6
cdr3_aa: CASSTVGDSPLHF
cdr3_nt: TGTGCCAGTAGTACGGTGGGGGATTCACCCCTCCACTTT

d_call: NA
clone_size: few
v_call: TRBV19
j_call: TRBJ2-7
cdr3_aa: CASSAGPGSYEQYF
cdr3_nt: TGTGCCAGTAGTGCCGGTCCAGGTTCCTACGAGCAGTACTTC

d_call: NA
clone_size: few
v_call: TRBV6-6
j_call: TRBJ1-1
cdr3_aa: CASLFGRGTEAFF
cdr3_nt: TGTGCCAGCCTGTTCGGCCGGGGCACTGAAGCTTTCTTT

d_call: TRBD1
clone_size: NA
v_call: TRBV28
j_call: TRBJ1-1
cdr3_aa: CASRSSFRGHEAFF
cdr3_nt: TGTGCCAGCAGGAGTTCGTTCAGGGGGCATGAAGCTTTCTTT

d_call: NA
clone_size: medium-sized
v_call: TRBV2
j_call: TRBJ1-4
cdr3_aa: CASSRGDINEKLFF
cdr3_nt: TGTGCCAGCAGTCGAGGGGACATTAATGAAAAACTGTTTTTT

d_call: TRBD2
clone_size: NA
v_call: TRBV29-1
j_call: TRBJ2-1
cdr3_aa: CSVLAGGAGNEQFF
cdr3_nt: TGCAGCGTTCTTGCGGGGGGGGCGGGCAATGAGCAGTTCTTC

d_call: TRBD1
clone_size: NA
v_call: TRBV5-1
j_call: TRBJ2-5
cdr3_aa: CASSLGTGRIETQYF
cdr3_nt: TGCGCCAGCAGCTTGGGGACAGGGAGGATAGAGACCCAGTACTTC

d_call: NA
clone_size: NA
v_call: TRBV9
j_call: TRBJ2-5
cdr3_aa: CASSPGAQETQYF
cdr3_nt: TGTGCCAGCAGTCCGGGAGCCCAAGAGACCCAGTACTTC

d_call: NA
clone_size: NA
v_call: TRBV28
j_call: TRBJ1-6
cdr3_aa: CASSLQVHSPLHF
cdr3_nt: TGTGCCAGCAGTTTACAGGTTCATTCACCCCTCCACTTT

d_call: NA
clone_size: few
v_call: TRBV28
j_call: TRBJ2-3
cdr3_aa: CASSLWGGWDSRQYF
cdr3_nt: TGTGCCAGCAGTTTATGGGGGGGATGGGACAGTAGGCAGTATTTT

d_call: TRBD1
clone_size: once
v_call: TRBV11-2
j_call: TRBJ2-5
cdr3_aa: CASSRDRMDPQYF
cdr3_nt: TGTGCCAGCAGCCGGGACAGAATGGATCCCCAGTACTTC

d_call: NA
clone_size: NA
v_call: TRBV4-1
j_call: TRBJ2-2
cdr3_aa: CASSQGYGGRDTGELFF
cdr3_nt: TGCGCCAGCAGCCAAGGCTATGGGGGGCGGGACACCGGGGAGCTGTTTTTT

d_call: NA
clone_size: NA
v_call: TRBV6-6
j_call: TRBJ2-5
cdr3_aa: CASSTRSAQETQYF
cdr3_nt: TGTGCCAGCAGTACTCGATCAGCTCAAGAGACCCAGTACTTC

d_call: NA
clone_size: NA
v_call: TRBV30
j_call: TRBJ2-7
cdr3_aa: CAWSQDYSYEQYF
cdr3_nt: TGTGCCTGGAGCCAGGACTACTCCTACGAGCAGTACTTC

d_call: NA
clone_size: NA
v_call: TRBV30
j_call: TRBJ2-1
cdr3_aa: CAWMEQMRPSYNEQFF
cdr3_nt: TGTGCCTGGATGGAGCAGATGAGGCCGTCCTACAATGAGCAGTTCTTC

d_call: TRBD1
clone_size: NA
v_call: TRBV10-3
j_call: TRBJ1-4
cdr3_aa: CAISDGGTAGEKLFF
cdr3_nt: TGTGCCATCAGTGATGGCGGGACAGCCGGTGAAAAACTGTTTTTT

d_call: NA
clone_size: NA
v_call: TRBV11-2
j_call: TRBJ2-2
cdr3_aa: CASGSWGTGELFF
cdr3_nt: TGTGCCAGCGGGAGTTGGGGCACCGGGGAGCTGTTTTTT

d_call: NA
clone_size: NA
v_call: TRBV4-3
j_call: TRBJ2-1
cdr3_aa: CASSQQTGRNEQFF
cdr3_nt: TGCGCCAGCAGCCAACAGACAGGGAGGAATGAGCAGTTCTTC